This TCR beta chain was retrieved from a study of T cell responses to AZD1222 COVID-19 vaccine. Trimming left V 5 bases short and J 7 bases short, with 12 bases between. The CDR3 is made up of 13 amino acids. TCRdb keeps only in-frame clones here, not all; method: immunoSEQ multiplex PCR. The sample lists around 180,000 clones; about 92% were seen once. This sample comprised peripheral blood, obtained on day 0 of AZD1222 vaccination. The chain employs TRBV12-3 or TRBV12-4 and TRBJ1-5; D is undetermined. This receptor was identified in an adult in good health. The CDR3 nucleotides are TGTGCCAGCAGTCAGCGTGCCGGGCAGCCCCAGCATTTT. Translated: CASSQRAGQPQHF.